Each of the 18 T cell receptor beta chains below was sequenced from the same sample in a study of PD-1 blockade in classical Hodgkin lymphoma. TCRdb keeps only in-frame clones here, not all; method: immunoSEQ multiplex PCR. In the table there are 100,000 or so clones, approximately 90% of which are singletons. Every one of the patients relapsed after autologous stem cell transplantation (brentuximab vedotin exposure was variable). The sample in question was peripheral blood mononuclear cells (PBMCs), obtained before the second cycle of nivolumab. Source of these receptors: a human donor with classical Hodgkin lymphoma.

This chain links TRBV6-5 with TRBJ2-1; D gene ambiguous. V dropped 7 bases and J dropped 13 bases, with 14 bases sitting between them. This CDR3 is 11 amino acids long. The V gene's germline CDR1 is MNHEY and CDR2 SVGAGI. In DNA form, the CDR3 reads TGTGCCAGCACCTATAGCAGGATTCAGTTCTTC. Its protein is CASTYSRIQFF.

The table lists this clone with a count of one. The chain employs TRBV23-1 and TRBJ2-5; perhaps TRBD1 as D (6 bases). TRBV23-1 qualifies as an ORF whose function is uncertain. The CDR3 length is 16 residues. V lost 0 bases and J lost 5, with 16 bases in between. The CDR3 DNA sequence: TGCGCCAGCAGTCAATCCGCGGCAGGTAGGGGGGAGACCCAGTACTTC. Translation: CASSQSAAGRGETQYF.

This rearrangement joins TRBV10-3 to TRBJ1-2, with TRBD1 matching over 8 bases. Germline V gene data show CDR1 as ENHRY and CDR2 as SYGVKD. CDR3 length: 14 residues. The trim removed 9 bases at V and 1 base at J, leaving 7 bases unmatched. The CDR3 loop is CAILDRDGNYGYTF. In DNA, the CDR3 is TGTGCCATTTTGGACAGGGATGGTAACTATGGCTACACCTTC.

The chain carries TRBV28 and TRBJ1-2; tentatively, D is TRBD1 (5 bases). Germline V gene sequence: CDR1 MDHEN, CDR2 SYDVKM. The V and J ends lost 5 bases and 5 bases respectively, with 21 bases between them. This CDR3 is 16 amino acids long. In DNA form, the CDR3 reads TGTGCCAGCAGTCTGTCCTCCCGGACACCGGTGTATGGCTACACCTTC. Translating it yields CASSLSSRTPVYGYTF.

V gene TRBV6-1 combines with J gene TRBJ2-3, with D tentatively TRBD1 (7 bases). V was trimmed by 6 bases and J by 6 bases, leaving 16 bases between them. The length of the CDR3 is 14 residues. The germline gives CDR1 MNHNS, CDR2 SASEGT. CDR3 amino acids: CASSQGGRTDTQYF. CDR3 DNA sequence: TGTGCCAGCAGCCAGGGGGGTAGGACTGATACGCAGTATTTT.

The gene calls are TRBV6-5 and TRBJ1-1; 7 bases line up with TRBD1. Germline assignment: CDR1 MNHEY and CDR2 SVGAGI. Trimming at V came to 6 bases and at J to 7 bases, leaving 11 bases not matched to a gene. The CDR3 contains 14 residues. In DNA, the CDR3 is TGTGCCAGCAGCCGGTCGAGGGGGCCATATGAAGCTTTCTTT. Translating gives CASSRSRGPYEAFF.

The V call is TRBV6-6, the J call TRBJ2-1; 8 bases match TRBD1. CDR1 is MNHNY and CDR2 is SVGAGI in the germline V gene (reference sequence). This CDR3 comprises 14 residues. V lost 6 bases to trimming and J lost 12 bases; unmatched junction nucleotides: 13. The CDR3 DNA reads TGTGCCAGCAGGACTGACAGGGGCCTGGAACGGCAGTTCTTC. It yields the protein CASRTDRGLERQFF.

The chain has TRBV10-2 and TRBJ1-6; D gene unclear. This CDR3 comprises 13 residues. Germline-derived CDR1 and CDR2 are WSHSY and SAAADI. V lost 7 bases and J 0 bases, leaving 4 bases between the germline ends. DNA of the CDR3: TGCGCCAGCATTGGCTCCTATAATTCACCCCTCCACTTT. Translating gives CASIGSYNSPLHF.

The genes are TRBV9 and TRBJ2-2, with 9 positions matching TRBD1. V was clipped by 3 bases and J by 1 base; unmatched bases: 7. Germline CDR1 is SGDLS and CDR2 is YYNGEE. CDR3 length: 17 amino acids. CDR3 in amino acids: CASSARTGERNTGELFF. Written as DNA, the CDR3 is TGTGCCAGCAGCGCCCGGACAGGGGAGAGGAACACCGGGGAGCTGTTTTTT. Supplemented by reference TRBV9 and TRBJ2-2, the full variable domain reads DSGVTQTPKHLITATGQRVTLRCSPRSGDLSVYWYQQSLDQGLQFLIQYYNGEERAKGNILERFSAQQFPDLHSELNLSSLELGDSALYFCASSARTGERNTGELFFGEGSRLTVL.

This clone has only one observation. This chain links TRBV5-1 with TRBJ2-7; tentatively, D is TRBD1 (6 bases). The CDR3 sequence is 15 residues long. Germline lookup yields CDR1 SGHRS and CDR2 YFSETQ. Trimming pared 3 bases from V and 4 bases from J, leaving 17 bases between. This CDR3 is CASSSRDIQLYEQYF. CDR3 DNA: TGCGCCAGCAGCTCTCGGGACATCCAATTATACGAGCAGTACTTC.

The chain is built from TRBV7-8 and TRBJ2-2; the D gene could be TRBD1 or TRBD2 (6 bases each). From germline, CDR1 is SGHVS and CDR2 FQNEAQ. This CDR3 is built from 15 residues. V dropped 4 bases and J dropped 4 bases, with 13 bases sitting between them. Written as DNA, the CDR3 is TGTGCCAGCAGCTCACAGGGAGGCGGCACCGGGGAGCTGTTTTTT. This translates into CASSSQGGGTGELFF.

The DNA of the CDR3 is TGTGCCAGCAGCTTAATGAGGCAGGGTTACGGTTGGGACTATGGCTACACCTTC. Protein: CASSLMRQGYGWDYGYTF. This chain joins TRBV7-2 and TRBJ1-2, with D perhaps TRBD1 (5 bases). Germline CDR1 is SGHTA and CDR2 is FQGNSA. Trimming cost V 2 bases and J 3 bases, with 22 bases left between them. This CDR3 region has 18 residues.

The V call is TRBV29-1, the J call TRBJ1-4; D remains ambiguous. Trimming cost V 3 bases and J 5 bases, with 10 bases left between them. CDR1 and CDR2 (germline): SQVTM, ANQGSEA. This CDR3 has 13 amino acids. CDR3 in DNA: TGCAGCGTTGAGGATGGCCAGAATGAAAAACTGTTTTTT. The encoded protein is CSVEDGQNEKLFF.

V usage is TRBV5-6 and J usage is TRBJ1-6, with D tentatively TRBD1 (5 bases). The germline V gene has CDR1 SGHDT and CDR2 YYEEEE. The CDR3 spans 15 residues. V was pared by 4 bases and J by 12 bases, with 20 bases between. CDR3 DNA: TGTGCCAGCAGCCGGGCATTCCGGGGCGTCGGACCCCTCCACTTT. This codes for CASSRAFRGVGPLHF.

The V gene is TRBV27, the J gene TRBJ2-7; no reliable D call. Deletions cut 6 bases from V and 2 bases from J, with 14 bases between. The CDR3 has 14 amino acids. Per the germline V gene, CDR1 is MNHEY and CDR2 is SMNVEV (reference sequence). The CDR3 loop reads CASSPPWPPYEQYF. CDR3 in DNA: TGTGCCAGCAGCCCGCCCTGGCCCCCCTACGAGCAGTACTTC.

This rearrangement joins TRBV16 to TRBJ1-3; weak D call: TRBD1 (5 bases). Trimming cost V 2 bases and J 1 base, with 12 bases left between them. This CDR3 has 16 amino acids. Germline CDR1 reads KGHSY; CDR2 reads FQNENV. The CDR3, as DNA: TGTGCCAGCAGCCAACAATCAGGGATTTCTGGAAACACCATATATTTT. This gives the protein CASSQQSGISGNTIYF.

V usage is TRBV4-1 and J usage is TRBJ2-5; 13 nucleotides agree with TRBD2. Germline assignment: CDR1 MGHRA and CDR2 YSYEKL. The V gene end was trimmed by 1 base and the J gene end by 3 bases; junction bases not matched to a gene: 2. The CDR3 consists of 16 residues. The CDR3 DNA reads TGCGCCAGCAGCCAAGGGACTAGCGGGGGTAAAGAGACCCAGTACTTC. Encoded protein: CASSQGTSGGKETQYF.

The V gene is TRBV9, the J gene TRBJ1-2; tentatively, D is TRBD1 (6 bases). The germline CDR1 and CDR2 sequences are SGDLS and YYNGEE. The CDR3 contains 15 residues. V lost 0 bases, J lost 6 bases, and 15 bases lay in between. The CDR3 reads CASSVEGWAGDGYTF. The CDR3 DNA follows: TGTGCCAGCAGCGTAGAAGGTTGGGCAGGGGATGGCTACACCTTC.